These 28 T cell receptor beta chains originate from one sample sequenced in a study of blood T cell repertoires in COVID-19. The table came from immunoSEQ multiplex PCR; TCRdb's copy has only in-frame clones and leaves some out. The table lists roughly 160,000 clones, under 90% of them singletons. The sample comprised peripheral blood. The receptors come from a woman over 75 with acute or convalescent COVID-19.

The rearrangement links TRBV6-1 to TRBJ2-5; no firm D call. CDR3 length equals 14 residues. CDR1 is MNHNS, CDR2 SASEGT, per germline. The V end was cut by 1 base, the J end by 7 bases, with 13 bases between. CDR3 bases: TGTGCCAGCAGTGAAGGGAGCAGCCCCCGGACCCAGTACTTC. This sequence encodes CASSEGSSPRTQYF.

The chain links TRBV19 to TRBJ1-1, with D perhaps TRBD1 (5 bases). CDR3 length: 13 residues. The germline gives CDR1 LNHDA, CDR2 SQIVND (reference sequence). Between the trimmed V and J ends, which lost 5 bases and 1 base, there was a span of 8 bases. CDR3 sequence reads: CASSVRANTEAFF. In nucleotides, the CDR3 is TGTGCCAGTAGTGTCAGGGCGAACACTGAAGCTTTCTTT.

Only one count was recorded for this clone. This chain connects TRBV29-1 to TRBJ2-1, with 12 bases identical to TRBD2. Germline V gene sequence: CDR1 SQVTM, CDR2 ANQGSEA. The junction had 4 bases not matched to a gene; V was cut back by 5 bases and J by 5 bases. There are 14 residues in the CDR3. In nucleotides, the CDR3 is TGCAGCGTTACGGGACTAGCGGGCCACAATGAGCAGTTCTTC. Translating gives CSVTGLAGHNEQFF.

The table lists this clone with a count of one. The chain has TRBV3-1 (or the pseudogene TRBV3-2) and TRBJ2-5; possible D gene TRBD1, 5 bases. V was trimmed by 5 bases and J by 8 bases, leaving 15 bases between them. In germline, CDR1 is LGHDT, CDR2 YNNKEL (reference sequence). There are 13 residues in the CDR3. The CDR3 region has the DNA TGTGCCAGCAGCGCTAAACAGTGGGGCACCCAGTACTTC. Translated, it gives CASSAKQWGTQYF.

The genes are TRBV4-3 and TRBJ1-3, with 8 positions matching TRBD1. In germline, CDR1 is LGHNA, CDR2 YSLEER. The CDR3 totals 17 residues. Unmatched junction bases numbered 8, after V lost 4 bases and J lost 0 bases. CDR3 DNA sequence: TGCGCCAGCAGCCCACAAGCCGGGACAGGCTCTGGAAACACCATATATTTT. Protein: CASSPQAGTGSGNTIYF.

The chain is built from TRBV9 and TRBJ2-6; 13 nucleotides agree with TRBD2. With 4 bases clipped from V and 4 bases from J, the junction kept 8 bases outside the gene matches. Germline CDR1 SGDLS, CDR2 YYNGEE. The CDR3 runs 18 residues. The CDR3: CASSSRTSGSLGANVLTF. The CDR3 nucleotides read TGTGCCAGCAGCTCACGGACTAGCGGGAGTTTGGGGGCCAACGTCCTGACTTTC.

This clone showed up just a few times. This rearrangement joins TRBV19 to TRBJ1-4; D gene unclear. The germline CDR1 and CDR2 sequences are LNHDA and SQIVND (reference sequence). V was pared by 3 bases and J by 8 bases, with 10 bases between. This CDR3 is built from 13 residues. In nucleotides, the CDR3 is TGTGCCAGTAGTATGGAGAGAGGAGAAAAACTGTTTTTT. Amino acids: CASSMERGEKLFF.

The rearrangement joins TRBV27 to TRBJ1-5, with 7 bases lining up with TRBD1. J was trimmed by 3 bases and V by 6 bases; bases with no gene match: 5. Germline assignment: CDR1 MNHEY and CDR2 SMNVEV (reference sequence). The CDR3 extends over 14 amino acids. The CDR3 nucleotides are TGTGCCAGCAGAGAAGGGGGCGTCAATCAGCCCCAGCATTTT. As protein: CASREGGVNQPQHF.

The rearrangement links TRBV19 to TRBJ1-5; D may be TRBD1 (6 bases). The length of the CDR3 is 14 residues. V was cut by 7 bases and J by 0 bases, with 10 bases left in between. CDR1 is LNHDA and CDR2 is SQIVND in the germline V gene (reference sequence). This CDR3 is CASNYRVSNQPQHF. The CDR3 bases are TGTGCCAGTAATTACAGGGTTAGCAATCAGCCCCAGCATTTT.

The gene calls are TRBV5-1 and TRBJ1-5; D may be TRBD1 (5 bases). Trimming left V 0 bases short and J 3 bases short, with 7 bases between. The CDR3 extends over 14 amino acids. Germline CDR1 is SGHRS and CDR2 is YFSETQ. CDR3: CASSLAGNNQPQHF. The CDR3 DNA follows: TGCGCCAGCAGCTTGGCAGGGAACAATCAGCCCCAGCATTTT.

This clone was seen a single time. The J gene is TRBJ1-1, the V gene TRBV6-5; unclear D gene. The ends were cut back, 7 bases at V and 3 bases at J, with 12 bases in the middle. Germline V gene data show CDR1 as MNHEY and CDR2 as SVGAGI. CDR3 length equals 13 residues. The CDR3 region is CASTRTPDTEAFF. CDR3 in DNA: TGTGCCAGCACTCGAACCCCGGACACTGAAGCTTTCTTT.

The J gene is TRBJ2-5, the V gene TRBV5-1; D not certain. V dropped 1 base and J dropped 5 bases, with 15 bases sitting between them. The CDR3 loop spans 15 amino acids. Germline-derived CDR1 and CDR2 are SGHRS and YFSETQ. CDR3 protein: CASSLRSPPEETQYF. The CDR3 DNA is TGCGCCAGCAGCTTGCGGTCGCCCCCCGAGGAGACCCAGTACTTC. Based on the CDR3 plus reference TRBV5-1 and TRBJ2-5, the full variable domain is KAGVTQTPRYLIKTRGQQVTLSCSPISGHRSVSWYQQTPGQGLQFLFEYFSETQRNKGNFPGRFSGRQFSNSRSEMNVSTLELGDSALYLCASSLRSPPEETQYFGPGTRLLVL.

The gene calls are TRBV6-6 and TRBJ1-4; TRBD1 agrees at 8 bases. The CDR3 loop spans 16 amino acids. CDR1 and CDR2 from the germline V gene are MNHNY and SVGAGI (reference sequence). After removal of 1 base from V and 4 bases from J, the junction contained 5 bases not matched to a gene. This CDR3 reads CASSYLPTGDNEKLFF. The CDR3 nucleotides are TGTGCCAGCAGTTACTTACCGACAGGGGATAATGAAAAACTGTTTTTT.

This chain links TRBV28 with TRBJ2-7; D remains ambiguous. The germline V gene has CDR1 MDHEN and CDR2 SYDVKM. Deletions cut 2 bases from V and 4 bases from J, with 6 bases between. The CDR3 is 12 amino acids. CDR3 sequence (DNA): TGTGCCAGCAGTTTAGAACAGTACGAGCAGTACTTC. Its protein product is CASSLEQYEQYF.

The V and J genes are TRBV30 and TRBJ2-1; TRBD2 matches at 13 bases. V lost 4 bases, J lost 9 bases, and 9 bases stayed unmatched. CDR3 length equals 15 residues. The germline CDR1 and CDR2 sequences are GTSNPN and SVGIG (reference sequence). The CDR3 bases are TGTGCCTGGACGGAACTAGCGGGAGGGCCGGGTGAGCAGTTCTTC. Amino acids: CAWTELAGGPGEQFF.

The CDR3: CASSPLASGEETQYF. In DNA form, the CDR3 reads TGTGCCAGTAGTCCCCTAGCTAGCGGAGAAGAGACCCAGTACTTC. J is TRBJ2-5 and V is TRBV19; 7 positions match TRBD2. CDR3 size: 15 residues. Losses at the gene ends were 5 bases for V and 3 bases for J; bases not matched to a gene: 9. Germline values: CDR1 LNHDA, CDR2 SQIVND (reference sequence).

The CDR3 coding sequence is TGCGCCAGCAGCCCCCGGGCCGGCGGAGGTGACACCATATATTTT. It specifies CASSPRAGGGDTIYF. The chain uses TRBV5-1 and TRBJ1-3, with D unclear. Germline CDR1 and CDR2: SGHRS and YFSETQ. This CDR3 is built from 15 residues. The V gene lost 4 bases and the J gene lost 8 bases, with 19 bases spanning the gap.

This clone is a singleton in its sample. The chain recombines TRBV13 with TRBJ2-7; the D gene is possibly TRBD2 (6 bases). Germline lookup yields CDR1 PRHDT and CDR2 FYEKMQ (reference sequence). The V and J ends lost 6 bases and 7 bases respectively, with 13 bases between them. This CDR3 has 12 residues. The CDR3 loop is CASRSPEGEQYF. The CDR3 DNA sequence: TGTGCCAGCAGGAGCCCGGAGGGGGAGCAGTACTTC.

This sequence joins TRBV3-1 (or the pseudogene TRBV3-2) and TRBJ1-1; D unresolved. This CDR3 contains 14 residues. Germline V lookup: CDR1 LGHDT, CDR2 YNNKEL (reference sequence). Trimming removed 0 bases at V and 0 bases at J, with 5 bases between. The CDR3 DNA reads as TGTGCCAGCAGCCAAGATTTCTTGAACACTGAAGCTTTCTTT. It specifies CASSQDFLNTEAFF.

The V call is TRBV11-1, the J call TRBJ1-5, with D possibly being TRBD1 (5 bases). The CDR3 contains 14 residues. With 4 bases removed from V and 4 bases from J, the gap between germline ends came to 11 bases. Germline CDR1 SGHAT, CDR2 FQDESV (reference sequence). CDR3 nucleotide sequence: TGTGCCAGCAGCTCGGGGGGGGAAAATCAGCCCCAGCATTTT. As protein: CASSSGGENQPQHF.

This clone was counted a single time. V gene TRBV7-9 combines with J gene TRBJ1-1; D remains ambiguous. The V end was cut by 2 bases, the J end by 7 bases, with 11 bases between. The CDR3 runs to 13 residues. Germline lookup yields CDR1 SEHNR and CDR2 FQNEAQ (reference sequence). The CDR3, as DNA: TGTGCCAGCAGCTTAAGGGCGGCGGGTGAAGCTTTCTTT. Translated: CASSLRAAGEAFF.

This chain uses TRBV6-2 or TRBV6-3 with TRBJ2-3, with 8 bases fitting TRBD1. This CDR3 has 15 amino acids. The V gene end was trimmed by 6 bases and the J gene end by 5 bases; junction bases not matched to a gene: 10. Germline CDR1 MNHEY, CDR2 SVGEGT. The DNA of the CDR3 is TGTGCCAGCAGCCCGACACAGGGGGTGGTAGATACGCAGTATTTT. It encodes CASSPTQGVVDTQYF.

V and J are TRBV7-2 and TRBJ1-6; no clear D. CDR1 SGHTA and CDR2 FQGNSA come from the germline V gene. The CDR3 is made up of 13 amino acids. Between the trimmed V and J ends, which lost 2 bases and 9 bases, there was a span of 8 bases. The CDR3: CASSLPLSSPLHF. For the CDR3, the DNA is TGTGCCAGCAGCTTACCCCTTTCTTCACCCCTCCACTTT.

CDR3 loop: CASSVGTVQETQYF. The CDR3 DNA reads TGTGCCAGCAGCGTCGGGACAGTTCAAGAGACCCAGTACTTC. The chain uses TRBV5-4 and TRBJ2-5, with TRBD1 identical over 7 bases. The CDR3 length is 14 residues. Per the germline V gene, CDR1 is SGHNT and CDR2 is YYREEE (reference sequence). V shed 4 bases and J 2 bases; nucleotides not matched to a gene: 5.

The chain recombines TRBV6-2 or TRBV6-3 with TRBJ1-5, with TRBD1 as a possible D gene (6 bases). The CDR3 consists of 16 residues. The V and J ends lost 0 bases and 1 base respectively, with 10 bases between them. In germline, CDR1 is MNHEY, CDR2 SVGEGT. As DNA, the CDR3 is TGTGCCAGCAGTTACTCGAGAGGGGGAAGCAATCAGCCCCAGCATTTT. It encodes CASSYSRGGSNQPQHF.

The chain uses TRBV6-2 or TRBV6-3 and TRBJ2-7; tentative D call: TRBD1 (6 bases). Per the germline V gene, CDR1 is MNHEY and CDR2 is SVGEGT. This CDR3 comprises 14 residues. V dropped 2 bases and J dropped 2 bases, with 10 bases sitting between them. The CDR3 DNA sequence: TGTGCCAGCAGTTACCCGGACAGAACCTACGAGCAGTACTTC. It is translated as CASSYPDRTYEQYF.

The rearrangement joins TRBV19 to TRBJ2-3; the match to TRBD2 covers 9 bases. Germline CDR1 reads LNHDA; CDR2 reads SQIVND (reference sequence). The CDR3 runs 15 residues. Trimming removed 1 base from V and 3 bases from J; junction bases left unmatched: 2. The CDR3 nucleotides read TGTGCCAGTAGTATAGGGCTAGCGGGGACAGATACGCAGTATTTT. Translation: CASSIGLAGTDTQYF.

This chain connects TRBV7-2 to TRBJ2-7, with 15 bases that match TRBD2. The CDR3 has 15 amino acids. With 5 bases clipped from V and 2 bases from J, the junction kept 1 base outside the gene matches. Germline V gene data show CDR1 as SGHTA and CDR2 as FQGNSA. The CDR3, as DNA: TGTGCCAGCAGCCGGACTAGCGGGGGGGCCTACGAGCAGTACTTC. This sequence encodes CASSRTSGGAYEQYF. Together with reference TRBV7-2 and TRBJ2-7, the CDR3 gives the full variable domain: GAGVSQSPSNKVTEKGKDVELRCDPISGHTALYWYRQSLGQGLEFLIYFQGNSAPDKSGLPSDRFSAERTGGSVSTLTIQRTQQEDSAVYLCASSRTSGGAYEQYFGPGTRLTVT.